This TCR beta chain is drawn from a study of cytomegalovirus exposure and HLA in healthy donors. 60 Vbeta and 13 Jbeta primers were used in PCR. Profiled with immunoSEQ multiplex PCR; TCRdb holds only in-frame clones, not every one. The table shows approximately 200,000 clones, with 79% occurring only once. Study conclusions and caveats: Later analysis reportedly placed an Asian-associated ancestry cluster below the roughly 670-donor mean in N-insertions. Most CMV-associated TCR beta chains appeared HLA-restricted in a later analysis. The authors enumerated over 150 TCR beta chains as linked to cytomegalovirus. For TCR beta chains, V- and J-gene trimming was later linked to a missense DCLRE1C variant.

Regarding this clone: Its antigen is currently unknown.

V lost 4 bases and J lost 2; bases outside the gene matches: 8. Germline values: CDR1 SGHRS, CDR2 YFSETQ. The CDR3 is 15 residues long. This sequence originates from a woman in her twenties or thirties in good health and CMV-seropositive. Sequencing was done on a sample of PBMCs. The rearrangement uses TRBV5-1 and TRBJ2-5, with TRBD2 matching 7 bases. The CDR3 is CASSGTWEGQETQYF. DNA of the CDR3: TGCGCCAGCAGCGGGACCTGGGAGGGACAAGAGACCCAGTACTTC.